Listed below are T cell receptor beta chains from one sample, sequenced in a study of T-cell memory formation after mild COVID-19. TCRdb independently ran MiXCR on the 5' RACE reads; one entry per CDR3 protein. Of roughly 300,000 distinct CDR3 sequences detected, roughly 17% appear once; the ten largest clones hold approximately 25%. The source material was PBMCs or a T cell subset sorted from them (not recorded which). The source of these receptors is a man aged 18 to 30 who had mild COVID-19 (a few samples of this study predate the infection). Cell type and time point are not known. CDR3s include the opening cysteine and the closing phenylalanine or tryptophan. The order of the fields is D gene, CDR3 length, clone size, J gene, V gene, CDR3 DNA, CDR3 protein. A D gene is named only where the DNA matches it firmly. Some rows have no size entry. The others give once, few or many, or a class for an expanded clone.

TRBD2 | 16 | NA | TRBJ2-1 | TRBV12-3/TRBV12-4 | TGTGCCAGCAGTTTAGGGACTAGCGGGGGGGAAAATGAGCAGTTCTTC | CASSLGTSGGENEQFF
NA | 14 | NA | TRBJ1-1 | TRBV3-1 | TGTGCCAGCAGCCTCCGACACCGGAGCGAGGAAGCTTTCTTT | CASSLRHRSEEAFF
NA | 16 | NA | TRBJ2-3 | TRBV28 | TGTGCCAGCAGTTCTTACGGACCGAGAGGCACAGATACGCAGTATTTT | CASSSYGPRGTDTQYF
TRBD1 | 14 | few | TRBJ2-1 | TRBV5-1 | TGCGCCAGCAGCTCAGACAGGGCCCACAATGAGCAGTTCTTC | CASSSDRAHNEQFF
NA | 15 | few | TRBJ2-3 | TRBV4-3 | TGCGCCAGCAGCCAAGGAGCGCCTAGCACAGATACGCAGTATTTT | CASSQGAPSTDTQYF
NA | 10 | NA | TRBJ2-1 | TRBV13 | TGTGCCAGCGCCCTTAATGAGCAGTTCTTC | CASALNEQFF
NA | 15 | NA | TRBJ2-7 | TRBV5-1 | TGCGCCAGCAGCTACGCTCGGGGCCAAGGGGAGGAGCAGTACTTC | CASSYARGQGEEQYF
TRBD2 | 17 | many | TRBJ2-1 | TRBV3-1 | TGTGCCAGCAGCCTTAGACTAGCGGGGGGCCTCTACAATGAGCAGTTCTTC | CASSLRLAGGLYNEQFF
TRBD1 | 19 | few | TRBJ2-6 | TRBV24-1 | TGTGCCACCAGTGATCCCTGGACAGGGTTGGGCTCTGGGGCCAACGTCCTGACTTTC | CATSDPWTGLGSGANVLTF
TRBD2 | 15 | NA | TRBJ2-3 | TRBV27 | TGTGCCAGCAGTACTAAGCGGGGGGGCCCAGATACGCAGTATTTT | CASSTKRGGPDTQYF
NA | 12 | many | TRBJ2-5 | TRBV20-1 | TGCAGTGCCCAGAGGTACCAAGAGACCCAGTACTTC | CSAQRYQETQYF
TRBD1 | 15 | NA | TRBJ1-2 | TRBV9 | TGTGCCAGCAGCGCCCGGGACAGGAGGATTGGTGGCTACACCTTC | CASSARDRRIGGYTF
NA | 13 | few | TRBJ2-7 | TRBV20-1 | TGCAGTGCTAGTACTGACGACACCTACGAGCAGTACTTC | CSASTDDTYEQYF
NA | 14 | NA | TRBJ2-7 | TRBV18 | TGTGCCAGCTCACCACGCCCAGGTTTCGACGAGCAGTACTTC | CASSPRPGFDEQYF
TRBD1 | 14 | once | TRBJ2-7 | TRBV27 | TGTGCCAGCAGGGGCTTTCACAGGGGCTACGAGCAGTACTTC | CASRGFHRGYEQYF
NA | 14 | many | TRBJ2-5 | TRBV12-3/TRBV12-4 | TGTGCCAGCAGAACGGTCGGCGCCTTCAGGACCCAGTACTTC | CASRTVGAFRTQYF
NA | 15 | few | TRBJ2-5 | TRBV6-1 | TGTGCCAGCAGTGAAGGCGGGGTTCAGGCAGAGACCCAGTACTTC | CASSEGGVQAETQYF
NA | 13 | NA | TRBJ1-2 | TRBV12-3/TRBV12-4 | TGTGCCAGCAGTTTTTGGGTCGTGGATGGCTACACCTTC | CASSFWVVDGYTF
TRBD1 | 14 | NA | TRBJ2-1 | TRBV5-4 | TGTGCCAGCAGCTTGGGACAGGGGGCACATGAGCAGTTCTTC | CASSLGQGAHEQFF
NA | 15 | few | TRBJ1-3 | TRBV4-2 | TGTGCCAGCAGCCAAGATAGTGGCTATCGCGGCACCATATATTTT | CASSQDSGYRGTIYF
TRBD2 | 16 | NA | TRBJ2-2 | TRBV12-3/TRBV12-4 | TGTGCCAGCATCGGCCGGGGGGGCCGGCACACCGGGGAGCTGTTTTTT | CASIGRGGRHTGELFF
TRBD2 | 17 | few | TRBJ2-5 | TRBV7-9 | TGTGCCAGCAGCTCTGGGACTAGCGGACGTGCTGGAGAGACCCAGTACTTC | CASSSGTSGRAGETQYF
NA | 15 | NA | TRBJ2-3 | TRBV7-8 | TGTGCCAGCAGTTACCGGGACCCCGGCACAGATACGCAGTATTTT | CASSYRDPGTDTQYF
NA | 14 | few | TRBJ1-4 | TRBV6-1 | TGTGCCAGCCGGGACCAGCCAACTAATGAAAAACTGTTTTTT | CASRDQPTNEKLFF
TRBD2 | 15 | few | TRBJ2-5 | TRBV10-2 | TGCGCCAGCAGTGAACAGCGGGGGCCCCAAGAGACCCAGTACTTC | CASSEQRGPQETQYF
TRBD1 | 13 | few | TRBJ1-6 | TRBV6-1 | TGTGCCAGCAGGACAGGGTTCGAGGCACCCCTCCACTTT | CASRTGFEAPLHF
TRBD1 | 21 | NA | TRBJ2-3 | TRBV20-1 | TGCAGTGCTTGGACGGGACAGACCGGCGGTCTCGCCGTGTTGAGCACAGATACGCAGTATTTT | CSAWTGQTGGLAVLSTDTQYF
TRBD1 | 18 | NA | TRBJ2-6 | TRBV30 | TGTGCCTGGAGTCTAGGGGGACAGGGGCGGTCTGGGGCCAACGTCCTGACTTTC | CAWSLGGQGRSGANVLTF
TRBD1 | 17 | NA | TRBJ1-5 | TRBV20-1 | TGCAGTGCTAGGAAGATTTTGGGGCAGGGGGTCGATCAGCCCCAGCATTTT | CSARKILGQGVDQPQHF
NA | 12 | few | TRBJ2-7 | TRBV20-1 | TGCAGTGCTATAGGGCAGTTAGACGAGCAGTACTTC | CSAIGQLDEQYF
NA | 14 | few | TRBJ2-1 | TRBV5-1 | TGCGCCAGCAGCGAACAGGGTGGGGACAATGAGCAGTTCTTC | CASSEQGGDNEQFF
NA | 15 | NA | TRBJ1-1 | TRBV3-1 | TGTGCCAGCAGCCGGCTACAGACCATGAACACTGAAGCTTTCTTT | CASSRLQTMNTEAFF
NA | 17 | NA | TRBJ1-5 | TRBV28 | TGTGCCAGCAGTTTCCCCCGGGGCCGGTTCGAGGATCAGCCCCAGCATTTT | CASSFPRGRFEDQPQHF
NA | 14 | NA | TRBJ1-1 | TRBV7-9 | TGTGCCAGCAGCCCCCACTCTGAGGTGACTGAAGCTTTCTTT | CASSPHSEVTEAFF
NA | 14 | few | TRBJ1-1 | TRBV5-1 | TGCGCCAGCAGCTTTCACAGGGAGGGTACTGAAGCTTTCTTT | CASSFHREGTEAFF
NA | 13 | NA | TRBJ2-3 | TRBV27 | TGTGCCAGCAGTACCGTGTTACCAGATACGCAGTATTTT | CASSTVLPDTQYF
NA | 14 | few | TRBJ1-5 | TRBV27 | TGTGCCAGCAGTTTATCGGTCGGCAATCAGCCCCAGCATTTT | CASSLSVGNQPQHF
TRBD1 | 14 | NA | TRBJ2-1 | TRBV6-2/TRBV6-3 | TGTGCCAGCAGATACACAGGGGAGAGCGATGAGCAGTTCTTC | CASRYTGESDEQFF
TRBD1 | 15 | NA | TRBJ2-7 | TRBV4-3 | TGCGCCAGCAGCCAACGCAGGGGGCGAGTGAACGAGCAGTACTTC | CASSQRRGRVNEQYF
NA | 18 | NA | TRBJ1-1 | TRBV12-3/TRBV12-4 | TGTGCCAGCAGCCCCGGAATTTTTTCAGGGTTTTTGTTTCCTGAAGCTTTCTTT | CASSPGIFSGFLFPEAFF
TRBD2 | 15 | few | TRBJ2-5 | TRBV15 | TGTGCCACCAGCCCGGGACTAGCGGGGCGAGAGACCCAGTACTTC | CATSPGLAGRETQYF
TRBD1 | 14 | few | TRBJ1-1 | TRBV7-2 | TGTGCCAGCAGCTTATATCAGGGGGGCACTGAAGCTTTCTTT | CASSLYQGGTEAFF
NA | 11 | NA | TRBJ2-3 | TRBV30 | TGTGCCTGGGCAGCTGGAGATACGCAGTATTTT | CAWAAGDTQYF
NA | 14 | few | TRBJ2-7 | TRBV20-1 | TGCAGTGCTAGAGATGGTAAGGGGTACGACGAGCAGTACTTC | CSARDGKGYDEQYF
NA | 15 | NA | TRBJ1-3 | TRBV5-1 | TGCGCCAGCAGCTTGGCGGAATTCACCGGAAACACCATATATTTT | CASSLAEFTGNTIYF
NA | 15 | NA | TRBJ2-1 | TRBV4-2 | TGTGCCAGCAGCTATACCGAAGATCGAGGGCTTGGGCAGTTCTTC | CASSYTEDRGLGQFF
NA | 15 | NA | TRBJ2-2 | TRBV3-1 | TGTGCCAGCAGCCACTCGGAAAGGAGTGCCGGGGAGCTGTTTTTT | CASSHSERSAGELFF
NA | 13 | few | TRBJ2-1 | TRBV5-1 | TGCGCCAGCTCGACTTCTATACTCAATGAGCAGTTCTTC | CASSTSILNEQFF
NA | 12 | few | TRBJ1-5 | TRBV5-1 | TGCGCCAGCAGCTTGTGGGGTCAGCCCCAGCATTTT | CASSLWGQPQHF
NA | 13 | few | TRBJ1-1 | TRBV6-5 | TGTGCCAGCAGTTACTTTGGACACGCAGGGGCTTTCTTT | CASSYFGHAGAFF
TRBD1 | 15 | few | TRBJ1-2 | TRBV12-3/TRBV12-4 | TGTGCCAGCAGTCGATCGACAGGGTACCCCTATGGCTACACCTTC | CASSRSTGYPYGYTF
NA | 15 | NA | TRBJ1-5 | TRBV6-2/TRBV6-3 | TGTGCCAGCAGTATCTCAGATTATAGCAATCAGCCCCAGCATTTT | CASSISDYSNQPQHF
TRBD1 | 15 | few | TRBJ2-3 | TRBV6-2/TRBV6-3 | TGTGCCAGCAGTCGGCGCACAGGGGAAACAGATACGCAGTATTTT | CASSRRTGETDTQYF
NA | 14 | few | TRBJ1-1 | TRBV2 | TGTGCCAGCAGGGCTCCAGGAGACAACACTGAAGCTTTCTTT | CASRAPGDNTEAFF
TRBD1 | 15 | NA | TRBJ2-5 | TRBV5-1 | TGCGCCAGCAGAGCCGGGACAGGGGGCTTGGAGACCCAGTACTTC | CASRAGTGGLETQYF
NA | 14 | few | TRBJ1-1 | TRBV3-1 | TGTGCCAGCAGCCAAGATTGGGAGAACACTGAAGCTTTCTTT | CASSQDWENTEAFF
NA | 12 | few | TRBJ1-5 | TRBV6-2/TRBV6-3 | TGTGCCAGCAGAACTACTAGGCAGCCCCAGCATTTT | CASRTTRQPQHF
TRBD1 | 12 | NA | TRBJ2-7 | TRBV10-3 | TGTGCCATCGCCGGACAGGGGCGCGAGCAGTACTTC | CAIAGQGREQYF
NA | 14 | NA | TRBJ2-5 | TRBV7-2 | TGTGCCAGCAGCTACCTGGGGCCGAGGGAGACCCAGTACTTC | CASSYLGPRETQYF